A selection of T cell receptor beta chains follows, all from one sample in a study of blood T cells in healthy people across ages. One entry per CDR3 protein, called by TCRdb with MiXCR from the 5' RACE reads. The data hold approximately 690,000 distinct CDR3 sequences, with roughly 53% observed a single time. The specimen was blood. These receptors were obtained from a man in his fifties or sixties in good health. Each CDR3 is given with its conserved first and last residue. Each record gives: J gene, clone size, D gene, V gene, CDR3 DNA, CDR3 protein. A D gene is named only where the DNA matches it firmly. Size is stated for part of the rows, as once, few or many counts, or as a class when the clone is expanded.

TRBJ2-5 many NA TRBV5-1 TGCGCCAGCAGCTCCCTTAACCAAGAGACCCAGTACTTC CASSSLNQETQYF
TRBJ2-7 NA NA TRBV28 TGTGCCAGCAGTTTAGGTCCGGGTGAGCAGTACTTC CASSLGPGEQYF
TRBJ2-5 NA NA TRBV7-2 TGTGCCACCGCGGGAAGGGATGGTGAGACCCAGTACTTC CATAGRDGETQYF
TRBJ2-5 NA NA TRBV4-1 TGCGCCAGCAGCCAAGAACCTTGGGGGGCCAATGAGCAGTACTTC CASSQEPWGANEQYF
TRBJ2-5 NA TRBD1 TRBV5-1 TGCGCCAGCAGCCTACAGGGGGGATCGGAGACCCAGTACTTC CASSLQGGSETQYF
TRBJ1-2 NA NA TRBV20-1 TGCAGTGCCCACCGGGACATCAACTATGGCTACACCTTC CSAHRDINYGYTF
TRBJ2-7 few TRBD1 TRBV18 TGTGCCAGCTCAGACGGGACAGGGAACGAGCAGTACTTC CASSDGTGNEQYF
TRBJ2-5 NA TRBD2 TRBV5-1 TGCGCCAGCAGCTTGGGAGTGAGCGGGGGGCCGCAAGAGACCCAGTACTTC CASSLGVSGGPQETQYF
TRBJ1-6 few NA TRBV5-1 TGCGCCAGCAGCCAAACAGGGCCCGTGGATTCACCCCTCCACTTT CASSQTGPVDSPLHF
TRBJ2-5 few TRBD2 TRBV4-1 TGCGCCAGCAGCCAAGGACTAGCTGCAGAGACCCAGTACTTC CASSQGLAAETQYF
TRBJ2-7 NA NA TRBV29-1 TGCAGCGTTGGTGAGATATACGAGCAGTACTTC CSVGEIYEQYF
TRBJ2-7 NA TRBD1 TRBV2 TGTGCCAGCAGTGAAGAAGAAGACACAGGGGGCTCCTACGAGCAGTACTTC CASSEEEDTGGSYEQYF
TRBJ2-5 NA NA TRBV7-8 TGTGCCAGCACCCCCCGCGTTCGGGAGACCCAGTACTTC CASTPRVRETQYF
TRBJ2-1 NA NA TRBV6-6 TGTGCCAGCAGCTCGGCGGTGGCCCGGGCCTCCTACAATGAGCAGTTCTTC CASSSAVARASYNEQFF
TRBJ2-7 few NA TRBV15 TGTGCCACCAGCCCCCGGGACGGTACCTACGAGCAGTACTTC CATSPRDGTYEQYF
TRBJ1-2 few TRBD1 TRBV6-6 TGTGCCAGCAGCGGAGGGACAGGGGGCGCGATCGGCTACACCTTC CASSGGTGGAIGYTF
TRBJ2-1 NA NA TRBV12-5 TGTGCTAGTGCCCTCGCAGGCAATGAGCAGTTCTTC CASALAGNEQFF
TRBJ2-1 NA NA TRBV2 TGTGCCAGCCTCCTCACAATGAGGCAGTTCTTC CASLLTMRQFF
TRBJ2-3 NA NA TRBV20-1 TGCAGTGCTCAAAGGGGGGCCATCACAGATACGCAGTATTTT CSAQRGAITDTQYF
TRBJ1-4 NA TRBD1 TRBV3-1 TGTGCCAGCAGGGAAACAGGGGGGCGAGAAAAACTGTTTTTT CASRETGGREKLFF
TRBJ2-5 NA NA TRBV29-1 TGCAGCGTTGAAGATCCAGCAGGGGGGGGACAAGAGACCCAGTACTTC CSVEDPAGGGQETQYF
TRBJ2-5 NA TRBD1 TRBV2 TGTGTCAGCAGACGGGGACAGTCGAGGGAGACCCAGTACTTC CVSRRGQSRETQYF
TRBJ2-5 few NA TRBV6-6 TGTGCCAGCAGTAACCCCCCTGAAGGGGCAGAGACCCAGTACTTC CASSNPPEGAETQYF
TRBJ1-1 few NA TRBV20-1 TGCAGTGCTAGTGACGGGGGAGGACAGTCTGAAGCTTTCTTT CSASDGGGQSEAFF
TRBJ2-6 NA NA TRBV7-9 TGTGCCAGCAGCCACTCGGGGGCTGGGGCCAACGTCCTGACTTTC CASSHSGAGANVLTF
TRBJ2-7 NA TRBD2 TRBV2 TGTGCCAGCAGTGTCAGTAGCGGGGGCTCCTACGAGCAGTACTTC CASSVSSGGSYEQYF
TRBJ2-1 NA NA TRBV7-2 TGTGCCAGCAGCTCCCCCGGGACAAATGAGCAGTTCTTC CASSSPGTNEQFF
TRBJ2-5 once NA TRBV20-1 TGCAGTGCTAGATCGGGGTTTATGGAGACCCAGTACTTC CSARSGFMETQYF
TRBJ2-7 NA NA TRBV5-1 TGCGCCAGCAGCCGCCGACTGCGCGACGAGCAGTACTTC CASSRRLRDEQYF
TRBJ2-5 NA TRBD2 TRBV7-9 TGTGCCAGCAGCTTAAGCGGGGGGGCCGACCAAGAGACCCAGTACTTC CASSLSGGADQETQYF
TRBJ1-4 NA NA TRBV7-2 TGTGCCAGCACCCCATCCAGATCAATAACTACAACTAATGAAAAACTGTTTTTT CASTPSRSITTTNEKLFF
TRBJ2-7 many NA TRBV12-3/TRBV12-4 TGTGCCAGCAGTTTAGATTCTGGTTGGCTTAGCTCCTACGAGCAGTACTTC CASSLDSGWLSSYEQYF
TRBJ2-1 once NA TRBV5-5 TGTGCCAGCAGCTCGCCGGTGGCGACCTCCACCAATGAGCAGTTCTTC CASSSPVATSTNEQFF
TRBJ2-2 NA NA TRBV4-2 TGTGCCAGCACCCTCGGGCGGGTCCGAACGAACACCGGGGAGCTGTTTTTT CASTLGRVRTNTGELFF
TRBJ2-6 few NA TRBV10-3 TGTGCCATCAGCGACAGGTTTTCTGGGGCCAACGTCCTGACTTTC CAISDRFSGANVLTF